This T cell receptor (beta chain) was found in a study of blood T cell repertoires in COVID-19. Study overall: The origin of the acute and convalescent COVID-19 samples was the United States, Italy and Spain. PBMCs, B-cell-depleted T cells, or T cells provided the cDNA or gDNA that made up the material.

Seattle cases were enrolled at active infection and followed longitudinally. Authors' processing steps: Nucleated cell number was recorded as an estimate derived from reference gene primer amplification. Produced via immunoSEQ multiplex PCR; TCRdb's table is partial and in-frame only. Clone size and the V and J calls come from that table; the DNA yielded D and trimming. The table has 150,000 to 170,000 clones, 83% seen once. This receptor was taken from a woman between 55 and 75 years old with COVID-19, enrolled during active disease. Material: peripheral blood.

The chain's CDR3 is CSAPHWGLGETQYF. The CDR3, as DNA: TGCAGCGCTCCACACTGGGGGCTCGGAGAGACCCAGTACTTC. The V and J genes are TRBV29-1 and TRBJ2-5; a weak D match, TRBD1 (6 bases). Trimming stripped 7 bases from V and 4 bases from J, with 19 bases between. Per the germline V gene, CDR1 is SQVTM and CDR2 is ANQGSEA. CDR3 length: 14 residues.